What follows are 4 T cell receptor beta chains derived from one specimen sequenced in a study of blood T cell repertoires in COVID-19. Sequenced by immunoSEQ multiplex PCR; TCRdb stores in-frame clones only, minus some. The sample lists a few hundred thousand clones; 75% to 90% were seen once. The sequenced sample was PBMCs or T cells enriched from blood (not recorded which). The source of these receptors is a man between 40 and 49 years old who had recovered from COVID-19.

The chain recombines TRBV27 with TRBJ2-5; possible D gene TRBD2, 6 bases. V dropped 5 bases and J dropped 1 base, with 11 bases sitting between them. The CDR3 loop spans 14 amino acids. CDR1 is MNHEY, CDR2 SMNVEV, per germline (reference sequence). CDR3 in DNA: TGTGCCAGCAGTCTGGGACTCCTCCAAGAGACCCAGTACTTC. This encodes CASSLGLLQETQYF.

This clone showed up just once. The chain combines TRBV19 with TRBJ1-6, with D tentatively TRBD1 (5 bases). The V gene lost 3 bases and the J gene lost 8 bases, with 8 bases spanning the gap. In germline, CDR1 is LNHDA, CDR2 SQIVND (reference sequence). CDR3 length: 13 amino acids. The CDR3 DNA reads TGTGCCAGTAGTATTGTAGGGGATTCACCCCTCCACTTT. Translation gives CASSIVGDSPLHF.

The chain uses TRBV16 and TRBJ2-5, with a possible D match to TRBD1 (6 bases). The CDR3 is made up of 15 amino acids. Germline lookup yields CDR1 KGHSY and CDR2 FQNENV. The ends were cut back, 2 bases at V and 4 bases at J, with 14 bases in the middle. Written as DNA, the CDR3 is TGTGCCAGCAGCCAAGGGAAGGGGGTGCGAGAGACCCAGTACTTC. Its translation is CASSQGKGVRETQYF.

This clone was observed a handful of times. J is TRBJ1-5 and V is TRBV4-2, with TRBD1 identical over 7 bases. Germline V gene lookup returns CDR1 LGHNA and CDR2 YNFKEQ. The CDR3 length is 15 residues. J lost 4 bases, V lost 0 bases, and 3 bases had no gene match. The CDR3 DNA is TGTGCCAGCAGCCAAGATGGGGGACAGAATCAGCCCCAGCATTTT. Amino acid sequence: CASSQDGGQNQPQHF.